The T cell receptor beta chain described here comes from a study of cytomegalovirus exposure and HLA in healthy donors. Findings and limits, study-wide: In a later analysis, DRB1 alleles had the most associated TCRs; HLA-C alleles the fewest.

The PCR was carried out with 60 Vbeta primers and 13 Jbeta primers. Sequenced by immunoSEQ multiplex PCR; TCRdb stores in-frame clones only, minus some. The sample gives around 160,000 clones, approximately 80% of which show up once; more than 2% is in the top ten. Note on this clone: The antigen is unknown.

Sequences were obtained from PBMCs. The TCR originated in a man aged 45-65 years in good health and CMV-seropositive.

CDR3 bases: TGTGCCAGCAGTCCCGGGACTATGAACACCGGGGAGCTGTTTTTT. This encodes CASSPGTMNTGELFF. The J gene is TRBJ2-2, the V gene TRBV6-5, with 7 bases matching TRBD2. CDR3 length equals 15 residues. The J segment lost 1 base and the V segment lost 5 bases, leaving 4 bases of the junction unmatched. CDR1 is MNHEY and CDR2 is SVGAGI in the germline V gene.